This T cell receptor beta chain was obtained from a study of blood T cells in healthy people across ages. For the second PCR, which ran for roughly 6 to 12 cycles, a sample-barcoded 5' primer and a J-beta primer mix were used. MiXCR was run by TCRdb on the 5' RACE reads, yielding one entry per CDR3 protein. The sample carries about 1.5 million distinct CDR3 sequences, roughly 45% recorded once. The junction had 6 bases not matched to a gene; V was cut back by 5 bases and J by 0 bases. The CDR3 has 18 residues. CDR1 is SGHRS, CDR2 YFSETQ, per germline. The rearrangement joins TRBV5-1 to TRBJ2-2; 14 bases are a match to TRBD2. Sequencing input: blood. The receptor's source is a woman in her late teens or twenties in good health. CDR3 nucleotides: TGCGCCAGCAGAGGACTAGCGGGAGGCCACGCGAACACCGGGGAGCTGTTTTTT. Translation gives CASRGLAGGHANTGELFF.